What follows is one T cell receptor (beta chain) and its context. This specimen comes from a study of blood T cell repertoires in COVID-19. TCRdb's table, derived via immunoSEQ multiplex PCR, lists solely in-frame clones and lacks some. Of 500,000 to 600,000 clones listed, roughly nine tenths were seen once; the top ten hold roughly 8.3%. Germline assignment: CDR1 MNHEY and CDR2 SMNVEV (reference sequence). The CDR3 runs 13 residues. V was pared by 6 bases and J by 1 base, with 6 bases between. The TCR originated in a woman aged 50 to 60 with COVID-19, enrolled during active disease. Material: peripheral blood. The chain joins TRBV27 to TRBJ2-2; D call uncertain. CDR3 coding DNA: TGTGCCAGCAGGCGGAAGAACACCGGGGAGCTGTTTTTT. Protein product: CASRRKNTGELFF.